This record covers a single TCR beta chain. This clonotype turned up a few times. Its specific antigen is unknown. No base-level quality is on record; no much larger clone is a single base apart. This specimen comes from a study of T cells after yellow fever vaccination (dated by TCRdb to about 2019). Describing the broader study: Libraries from fractions with low cell numbers were prepared with the SMART-Seq v4 Ultra Low Input RNA kit. Bulk TCR alpha and beta repertoires were sequenced longitudinally to track T-cell clones before and after primary and booster YFV17D yellow fever vaccination. Two healthy male donors made up the cohort, one aged 18 to 30 years and the other aged 30 to 40 years. Blood samples were taken at several timepoints before and after primary and secondary immunization, and bulk PBMC replicates and cell subsets were isolated.

The paper as a whole reports these results and caveats: A small fraction of clonotypes appeared in both the CD4 and CD8 compartments, likely as a result of convergent recombination. Compared with the primary T-cell response, the secondary T-cell response was weaker but faster, peaking on day 5 rather than day 15. After the booster, most clones that had expanded after primary vaccination were detected again (around 96% of CD4 and 88% of CD8), suggesting broad maintenance of memory. Because only a couple of donors were included in the study, the extent to which the findings can be generalized is limited. Computational filtering was required because FACS-sorted repertoires could contain abundant contaminating clonotypes from the bulk population.

Reading the label with the study, this specimen's treatment or condition is: live attenuated yellow fever vaccine strain. At every blood-draw timepoint, two biological replicates of bulk PBMCs were collected. A standard Ficoll-Paque protocol was used to isolate PBMCs from peripheral blood. TriZol was used to extract RNA from bulk PBMCs, from CD4 and CD8 fractions, and from dextramer-positive and dextramer-negative fractions. The junction carries 17 bases between V and J, which are trimmed by 3 bases and 4 bases respectively. Inclusive of the bounding cysteine and phenylalanine, the CDR3 is 16 residues long. The entry retains the CDR3 DNA only, 48 bases that are in frame from base 1. CDR1 and CDR2 were assigned from the germline V gene as SGHRS and YFSETQ. TCR cDNA was made using 5'RACE template switching, a step that added a universal primer site and unique molecular identifiers. cDNA synthesis was primed from both the TCR alpha and TCR beta constant segments. Library amplification used two PCR steps, and the second PCR step added sample barcodes and sequencing adapters. Libraries were sequenced on Illumina HiSeq 2500 (2x100 bp) or NovaSeq (2x150 bp). The authors' analysis ran thus. Demultiplexing of reads and collapsing into UMI consensus sequences were performed with MIGEC, and V(D)J alignment was carried out with MiXCR. Using edgeR on replicate PBMC samples, clonotypes were called vaccine-responding if FDR was below 0.01 and the log2 fold change was above 5 up to day 15. Bulk clonotypes were assigned CD4 or CD8 identity according to which sequenced CD4 or CD8 repertoire held them at higher abundance. The public reads were run again by TCRdb, first through fastp at Q25 and then through MiXCR, and only productive beta chains were kept. Rows merge per CDR3 protein into single entries with the most common DNA and genes. The V and J calls follow TCRdb's processing rather than the paper's. This sample comprises 500,000 to 550,000 distinct CDR3 sequences, 20% to 25% of them detected only once. The ten top clones hold about 15% of the sample.

Here the chain combines TRBV5-1 and TRBJ2-1; the D match is possibly TRBD1 or TRBD2, with 6 bases aligned in each. The origin of this receptor is a man aged 18-30 years who received the YFV17D yellow fever vaccine. Sample: PBMCs, taken about 20 days after the first yellow fever vaccination. The CDR3 reads CASSSEGHALYNEQFF. The nucleotides read TGCGCCAGCAGCTCGGAGGGACACGCCTTGTACAATGAGCAGTTCTTC.